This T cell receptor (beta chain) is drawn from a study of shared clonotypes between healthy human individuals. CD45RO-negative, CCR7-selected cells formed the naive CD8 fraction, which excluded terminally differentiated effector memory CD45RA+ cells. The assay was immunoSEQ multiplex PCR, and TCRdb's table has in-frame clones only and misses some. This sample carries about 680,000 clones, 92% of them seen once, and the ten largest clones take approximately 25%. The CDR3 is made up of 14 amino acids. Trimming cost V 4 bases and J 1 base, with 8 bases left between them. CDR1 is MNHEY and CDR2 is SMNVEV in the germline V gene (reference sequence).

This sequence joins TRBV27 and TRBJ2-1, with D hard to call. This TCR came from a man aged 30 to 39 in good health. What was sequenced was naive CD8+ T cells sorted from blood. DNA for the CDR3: TGTGCCAGCAGTTCCTCCTTGTCCTACAATGAGCAGTTCTTC. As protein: CASSSSLSYNEQFF.